The entry that follows covers one T cell receptor (beta chain) sequence. These data belong to a study of blood T cell repertoires in COVID-19. The wider study: The United States, Italy and Spain supplied acute and convalescent COVID-19 samples.

TCRdb keeps only in-frame clones here, not all; method: immunoSEQ multiplex PCR. This sample has 200,000 to 250,000 clones, with 85% found just once. This CDR3 has 15 residues. V gave up 2 bases and J gave up 4 bases; unmatched junction bases: 2. CDR1 is MNHEY and CDR2 is SMNVEV in the germline V gene (reference sequence). This sequence joins TRBV27 and TRBJ2-2; 9 bases match TRBD1. The sequenced sample was peripheral blood. The sequence was collected from a man aged 45-65 years with COVID-19, enrolled during active disease. CDR3 DNA sequence: TGTGCCAGCAGTTTAGCGACAGGGGGCACCGGGGAGCTGTTTTTT. It yields the protein CASSLATGGTGELFF.